This T cell receptor beta chain was captured in a study of blood T cell repertoires in COVID-19. Study context: The United States, Italy and Spain were the sources of the acute and convalescent COVID-19 samples.

Assay: immunoSEQ multiplex PCR; the TCRdb copy retains only in-frame clones and omits some. The sample yields 310,000 or so clones, about 87% seen once. A Seattle source enrolled patients during active infection and followed them longitudinally. Germline V gives CDR1 KGHSH, CDR2 LQKENI. With 3 bases clipped from V and 5 bases from J, the junction kept 2 bases outside the gene matches. The CDR3 is 13 amino acids. V gene TRBV18 combines with J gene TRBJ2-5; TRBD1 agrees at 8 bases. The sequence derives from a man younger than 40 with COVID-19, enrolled during active disease. The sequenced material came from peripheral blood. The CDR3 is CASSPRDRETQYF. In nucleotides, the CDR3 is TGTGCCAGCTCACCCAGGGACAGGGAGACCCAGTACTTC.